The 6 T cell receptor beta chains reported below all come from one sample, sequenced in a study of human T cells and chemical hapten exposure. Time point: patch test 1, 2 weeks after DPC sensitization. Described treatment: therapeutic diphenylcyclopropenone sensitization with weekly scalp DPC. From the RACE reads, TCRdb called clonotypes with MiXCR, one entry per CDR3 protein. The sample comprises around 190,000 distinct CDR3 sequences, around 20% of which are singletons, and under 7.5% rests with the top ten. The material was whole blood, obtained in connection with sensitization to the hapten diphenylcyclopropenone (DPC). The receptors originated from a woman aged 45-65 years with alopecia areata. Some clones in this sample may be carry-over from other donors' samples.

This clonotype occurred many times. The rearrangement uses TRBV5-1 and TRBJ1-1; D gene uncertain. V was clipped by 0 bases and J by 6 bases, with 12 bases between them. The CDR3 has 14 residues. From germline, CDR1 is SGHRS and CDR2 YFSETQ. CDR3 bases: TGCGCCAGCAGCTTGGCCACTCTAGGCGCTGAAGCTTTCTTT. Amino acid sequence: CASSLATLGAEAFF. The variable domain in full, completed from reference TRBV5-1 and TRBJ1-1, reads KAGVTQTPRYLIKTRGQQVTLSCSPISGHRSVSWYQQTPGQGLQFLFEYFSETQRNKGNFPGRFSGRQFSNSRSEMNVSTLELGDSALYLCASSLATLGAEAFFGQGTRLTVV.

This clonotype has just a few counts. The chain couples TRBV2 to TRBJ1-3; D call uncertain. CDR1 is SNHLY, CDR2 FYNNEI, per germline. Trimming took off 8 bases at V and 0 bases at J, with 17 bases between the two ends. The CDR3 contains 16 residues. Here the CDR3 DNA reads TGTGCCAGCGGAAACCTAGGACTGCTCTCTGGAAACACCATATATTTT. Residues: CASGNLGLLSGNTIYF.

The genes are TRBV5-6 and TRBJ1-1; unclear D gene. This CDR3 is built from 14 residues. Trimming took off 0 bases at V and 0 bases at J, with 6 bases between the two ends. Germline V lookup: CDR1 SGHDT, CDR2 YYEEEE. CDR3 residues: CASSLVWVNTEAFF. CDR3 DNA: TGTGCCAGCAGCTTGGTGTGGGTGAACACTGAAGCTTTCTTT.

This clonotype was counted only a few times. The chain combines TRBV6-1 with TRBJ1-1; maybe TRBD1 (5 bases). The germline V gene has CDR1 MNHNS and CDR2 SASEGT. The CDR3 runs to 13 residues. The V end was cut by 7 bases, the J end by 2 bases, with 11 bases between. CDR3 bases: TGTGCCAGCAAGACGACAGTTAACACTGAAGCTTTCTTT. Translated, it gives CASKTTVNTEAFF.

This sequence joins TRBV7-2 and TRBJ2-2, with D maybe TRBD2 (6 bases). This CDR3 has 14 residues. Germline V gives CDR1 SGHTA, CDR2 FQGNSA. Trimming shortened V by 7 bases and J by 6 bases, and 15 bases separated the two germline ends. DNA of the CDR3: TGTGCCAGCAACCCCACTGGGGGGTCCGGGGAGCTGTTTTTT. This translates into CASNPTGGSGELFF.

This clonotype has only a few counts. The V call is TRBV20-1, the J call TRBJ2-1; maybe TRBD2 (6 bases). The CDR3 length is 14 residues. V shed 6 bases and J shed 0 bases, with 12 bases lying between them. CDR1 DFQATT and CDR2 SNEGSKA come from the germline V gene (reference sequence). The CDR3 DNA sequence: TGCAGTGCGGTAGCGGCTAGCTCCTACAATGAGCAGTTCTTC. As protein: CSAVAASSYNEQFF.